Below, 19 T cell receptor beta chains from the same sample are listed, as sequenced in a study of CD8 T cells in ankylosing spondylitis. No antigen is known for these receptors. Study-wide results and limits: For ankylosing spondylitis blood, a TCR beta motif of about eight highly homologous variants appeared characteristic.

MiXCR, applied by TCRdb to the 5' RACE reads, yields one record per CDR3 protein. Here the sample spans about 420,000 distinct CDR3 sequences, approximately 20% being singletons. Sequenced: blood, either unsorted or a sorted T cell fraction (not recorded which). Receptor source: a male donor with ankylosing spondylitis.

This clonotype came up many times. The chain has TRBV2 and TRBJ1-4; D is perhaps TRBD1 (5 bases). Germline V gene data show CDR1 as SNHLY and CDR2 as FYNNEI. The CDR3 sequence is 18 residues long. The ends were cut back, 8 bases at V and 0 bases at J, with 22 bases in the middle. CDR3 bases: TGTGCCAGCGGACGGGGAACAGGAGAAGCTGCAACTAATGAAAAACTGTTTTTT. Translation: CASGRGTGEAATNEKLFF. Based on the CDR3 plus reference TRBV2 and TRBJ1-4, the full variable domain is EPEVTQTPSHQVTQMGQEVILRCVPISNHLYFYWYRQILGQKVEFLVSFYNNEISEKSEIFDDQFSVERPDGSNFTLKIRSTKLEDSAMYFCASGRGTGEAATNEKLFFGSGTQLSVL.

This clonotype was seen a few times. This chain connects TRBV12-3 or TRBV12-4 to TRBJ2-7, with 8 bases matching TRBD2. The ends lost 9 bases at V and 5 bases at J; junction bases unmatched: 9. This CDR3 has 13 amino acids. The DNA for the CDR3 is TGTGCCAGTCAGGGGACTAGTGAGGACGAGCAGTACTTC. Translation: CASQGTSEDEQYF.

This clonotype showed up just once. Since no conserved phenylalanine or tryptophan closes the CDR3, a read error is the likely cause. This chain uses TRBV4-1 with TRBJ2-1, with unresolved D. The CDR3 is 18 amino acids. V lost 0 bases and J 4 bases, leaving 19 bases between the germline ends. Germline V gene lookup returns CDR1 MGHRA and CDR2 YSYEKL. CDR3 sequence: CASSQDLMRTSKYNEQFS. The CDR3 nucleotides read TGCGCCAGCAGCCAAGATCTGATGCGGACCAGCAAATACAATGAGCAGTTCTCC.

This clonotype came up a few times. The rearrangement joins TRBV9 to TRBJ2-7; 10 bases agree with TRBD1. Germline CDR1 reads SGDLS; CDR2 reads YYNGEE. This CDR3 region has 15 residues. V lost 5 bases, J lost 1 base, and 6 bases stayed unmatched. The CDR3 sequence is CASSPTGQGSYEQYF. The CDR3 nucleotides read TGTGCCAGCAGTCCAACGGGACAGGGGTCCTACGAGCAGTACTTC.

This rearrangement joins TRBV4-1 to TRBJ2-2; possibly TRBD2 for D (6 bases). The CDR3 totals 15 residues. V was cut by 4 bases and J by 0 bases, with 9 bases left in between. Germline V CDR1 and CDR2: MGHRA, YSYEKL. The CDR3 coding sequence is TGCGCCAGCAGCCCGGGACTTGCGAACACCGGGGAGCTGTTTTTT. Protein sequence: CASSPGLANTGELFF.

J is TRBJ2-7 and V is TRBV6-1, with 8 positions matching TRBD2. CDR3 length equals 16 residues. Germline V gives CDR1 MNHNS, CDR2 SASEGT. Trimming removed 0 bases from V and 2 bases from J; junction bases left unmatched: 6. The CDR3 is CASSEATGTSAYEQYF. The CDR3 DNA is TGTGCCAGCAGTGAAGCGACCGGGACTAGTGCCTACGAGCAGTACTTC.

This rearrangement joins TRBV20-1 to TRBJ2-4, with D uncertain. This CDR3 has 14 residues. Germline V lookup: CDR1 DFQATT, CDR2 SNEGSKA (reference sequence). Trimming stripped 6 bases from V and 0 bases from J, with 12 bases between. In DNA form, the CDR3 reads TGCAGTGCCCCCGAGGCGGTAGCCAAAAACATTCAGTACTTC. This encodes CSAPEAVAKNIQYF.

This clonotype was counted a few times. CDR3 bases: TGCGCCAGCAGCGCGTCCCTTGGGACTGGTCCCTACGAGCAGTACTTC. Translation gives CASSASLGTGPYEQYF. This chain links TRBV4-3 with TRBJ2-7, with D possibly being TRBD2 (6 bases). The CDR3 runs to 16 residues. Trimming removed 5 bases at V and 2 bases at J, with 19 bases between. Per germline, CDR1 LGHNA and CDR2 YSLEER.

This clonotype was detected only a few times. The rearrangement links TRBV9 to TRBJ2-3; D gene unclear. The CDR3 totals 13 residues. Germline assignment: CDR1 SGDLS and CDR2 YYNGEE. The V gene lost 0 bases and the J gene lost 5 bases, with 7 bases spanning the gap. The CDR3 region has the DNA TGTGCCAGCAGCGTAGTTCTAGAAGATACGCAGTATTTT. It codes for CASSVVLEDTQYF.

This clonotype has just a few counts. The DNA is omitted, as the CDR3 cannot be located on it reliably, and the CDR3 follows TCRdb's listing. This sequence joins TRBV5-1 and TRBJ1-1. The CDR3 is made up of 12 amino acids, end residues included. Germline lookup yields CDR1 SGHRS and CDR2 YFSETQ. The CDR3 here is CASSAVGTGTFF.

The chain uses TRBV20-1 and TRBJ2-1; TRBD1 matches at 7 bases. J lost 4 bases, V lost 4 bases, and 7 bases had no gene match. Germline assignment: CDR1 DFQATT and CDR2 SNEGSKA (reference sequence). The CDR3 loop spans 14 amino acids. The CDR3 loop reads CSAKGQLQYNEQFF. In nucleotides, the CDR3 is TGCAGTGCTAAGGGACAGCTACAATACAATGAGCAGTTCTTC.

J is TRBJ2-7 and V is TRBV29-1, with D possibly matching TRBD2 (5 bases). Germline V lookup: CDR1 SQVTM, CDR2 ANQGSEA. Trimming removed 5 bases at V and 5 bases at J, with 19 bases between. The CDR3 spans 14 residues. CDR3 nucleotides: TGCAGCGTTCGGACTCCGGGTGTGAGCGACGAGCAGTACTTC. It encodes CSVRTPGVSDEQYF.

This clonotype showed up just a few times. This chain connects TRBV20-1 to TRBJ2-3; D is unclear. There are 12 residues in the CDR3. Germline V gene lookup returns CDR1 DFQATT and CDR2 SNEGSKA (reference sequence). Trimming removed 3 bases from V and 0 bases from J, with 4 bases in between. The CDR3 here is CSASRSTDTQYF. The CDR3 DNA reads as TGCAGTGCTAGTAGAAGCACAGATACGCAGTATTTT.

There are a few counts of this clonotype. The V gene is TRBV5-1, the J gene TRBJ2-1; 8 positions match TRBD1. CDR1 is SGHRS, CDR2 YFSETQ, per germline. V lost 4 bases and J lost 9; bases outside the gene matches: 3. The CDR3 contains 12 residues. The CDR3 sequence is CASSQQGVEQFF. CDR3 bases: TGCGCCAGCAGCCAACAGGGGGTTGAGCAGTTCTTC.

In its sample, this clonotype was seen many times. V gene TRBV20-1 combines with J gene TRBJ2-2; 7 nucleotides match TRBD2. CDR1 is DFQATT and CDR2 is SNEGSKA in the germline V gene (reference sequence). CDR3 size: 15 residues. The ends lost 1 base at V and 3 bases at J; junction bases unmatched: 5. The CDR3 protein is CSARGGREYTGELFF. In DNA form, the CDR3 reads TGCAGTGCTAGAGGAGGGCGGGAGTACACCGGGGAGCTGTTTTTT.

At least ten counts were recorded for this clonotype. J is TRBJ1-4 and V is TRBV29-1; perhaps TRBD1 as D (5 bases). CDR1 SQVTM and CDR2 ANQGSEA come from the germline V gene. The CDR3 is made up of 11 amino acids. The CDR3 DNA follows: TGCACCGTCTTCAACGAGGGGAAACTGTTTTTT. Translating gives CTVFNEGKLFF.

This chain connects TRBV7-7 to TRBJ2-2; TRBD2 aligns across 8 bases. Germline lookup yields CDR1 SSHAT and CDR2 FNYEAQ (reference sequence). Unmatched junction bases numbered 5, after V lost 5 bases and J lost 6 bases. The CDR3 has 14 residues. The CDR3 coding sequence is TGTGCCAGCAGCCCCCGGCGGGGGGCCGGGGAGCTGTTTTTT. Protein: CASSPRRGAGELFF.

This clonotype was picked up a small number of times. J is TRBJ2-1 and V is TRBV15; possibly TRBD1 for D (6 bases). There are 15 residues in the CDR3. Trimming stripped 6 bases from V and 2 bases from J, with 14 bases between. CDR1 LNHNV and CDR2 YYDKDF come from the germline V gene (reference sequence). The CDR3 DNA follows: TGTGCCACCAGACCCCAGGGGTTCGCCTACAATGAGCAGTTCTTC. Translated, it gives CATRPQGFAYNEQFF. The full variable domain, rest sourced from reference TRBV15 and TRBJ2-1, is DAMVIQNPRYQVTQFGKPVTLSCSQTLNHNVMYWYQQKSSQAPKLLFHYYDKDFNNEADTPDNFQSRRPNTSFCFLDIRSPGLGDTAMYLCATRPQGFAYNEQFFGPGTRLTVL.

CDR3 bases: TGTGCCAGCAGCTTGTGGAGCGAGAACAATGAGCAGTTCTTC. The encoded protein is CASSLWSENNEQFF. This chain links TRBV5-4 with TRBJ2-1; no clear D gene. Germline V gene sequence: CDR1 SGHNT, CDR2 YYREEE (reference sequence). V lost 1 base and J 5 bases, leaving 10 bases between the germline ends. The CDR3 covers 14 residues.